Each of the 26 T cell receptor beta chains below was sequenced from the same sample in a study of Tregs in tolerant kidney transplant recipients. For these TCRs, the target antigens are not known. Clones were read by immunoSEQ multiplex PCR, and TCRdb kept only the in-frame ones, dropping some. The table shows some 18,000 clones, with around three fifths occurring only once. Sequencing input: Tregs from blood cultured with allogeneic cells. The receptor set was obtained from a human donor in good health.

The V gene is TRBV21-1, the J gene TRBJ1-4. TRBV21-1 is reported as a pseudogene. The CDR3 contains 17 residues. The CDR3 here is CASSKVGSQILNEKLFF. The CDR3 DNA reads TGTGCCAGCAGCAAAGTTGGATCCCAAATCCTTAATGAAAAACTGTTTTTT.

The CDR3 bases are TGTGCCAGCAGGCGACAGGGGGCTGGGGAGACCCAGTACTTC. Translated: CASRRQGAGETQYF. The rearrangement uses TRBV6-1 and TRBJ2-5; TRBD1 matches 10 bases. The CDR3 sequence is 14 residues long. Trimming removed 6 bases from V and 5 bases from J; junction bases left unmatched: 6. CDR1 MNHNS and CDR2 SASEGT come from the germline V gene.

This chain uses TRBV30 with TRBJ2-2, with D maybe TRBD2 (5 bases). From germline, CDR1 is GTSNPN and CDR2 SVGIG (reference sequence). The CDR3 extends over 13 amino acids. V lost 0 bases, J lost 6 bases, and 8 bases lay in between. DNA of the CDR3: TGTGCCTGGAGTGTACTAGGGTCCGGGGAGCTGTTTTTT. It yields the protein CAWSVLGSGELFF.

The rearrangement joins TRBV5-5 to TRBJ1-1; no clear D gene. V was shortened by 2 bases and J by 2 bases, with 4 bases between the two germline ends. The CDR3 length is 12 residues. CDR1 is SGHKS, CDR2 YYEKEE, per germline (reference sequence). CDR3 DNA: TGTGCCAGCAGCTTCTTAAACACTGAAGCTTTCTTT. Its protein product is CASSFLNTEAFF.

This clone appeared a few times. The chain couples TRBV18 to TRBJ1-4; D not certain. V dropped 4 bases and J dropped 3 bases, with 12 bases sitting between them. Looked up from germline, CDR1 is KGHSH and CDR2 is LQKENI. The CDR3 loop spans 15 amino acids. The CDR3 DNA follows: TGTGCCAGCTCACTAAATCACGGGGCTAATGAAAAACTGTTTTTT. It encodes CASSLNHGANEKLFF. Full variable domain (outside the CDR3, taken from reference TRBV18 and TRBJ1-4): NAGVMQNPRHLVRRRGQEARLRCSPMKGHSHVYWYRQLPEEGLKFMVYLQKENIIDESGMPKERFSAEFPKEGPSILRIQQVVRGDSAAYFCASSLNHGANEKLFFGSGTQLSVL.

This chain joins TRBV6-5 and TRBJ2-1, with D possibly matching TRBD1 (6 bases). The V gene lost 6 bases and the J gene lost 0 bases, with 9 bases spanning the gap. The CDR3 runs 14 residues. Germline V gene sequence: CDR1 MNHEY, CDR2 SVGAGI. In DNA, the CDR3 is TGTGCCAGCAGGCCGACAGGCTCCTACAATGAGCAGTTCTTC. Its protein product is CASRPTGSYNEQFF.

V and J are TRBV5-4 and TRBJ2-7; 7 bases fit TRBD2. V shed 4 bases, J shed 2 bases, and the junction held 21 bases outside the gene matches. CDR3 length: 19 amino acids. CDR1 SGHNT and CDR2 YYREEE come from the germline V gene (reference sequence). CDR3 region: CASSGRPAGRRELTYEQYF. The DNA for the CDR3 is TGTGCCAGCAGCGGGAGACCGGCGGGGCGGCGGGAGTTAACCTACGAGCAGTACTTC. Drawing the rest from reference TRBV5-4 and TRBJ2-7, the complete variable domain is ETGVTQSPTHLIKTRGQQVTLRCSSQSGHNTVSWYQQALGQGPQFIFQYYREEENGRGNFPPRFSGLQFPNYSSELNVNALELDDSALYLCASSGRPAGRRELTYEQYFGPGTRLTVT.

This clone was seen just once. The chain is built from TRBV4-1 and TRBJ1-6; D gene uncertain. With 1 base removed from V and 9 bases from J, the gap between germline ends came to 7 bases. Germline CDR1 and CDR2: MGHRA and YSYEKL. The CDR3 covers 13 residues. The CDR3 nucleotides are TGCGCCAGCAGCCAAGCCCGCGTTTCACCCCTCCACTTT. This gives the protein CASSQARVSPLHF.

This clone appeared a single time. This sample also contains other DNA sequences that code for the same CDR3. In DNA, the CDR3 is TGTGCCAGCAGCTTGCGGGGGGGCGGAAGCAATCAGCCCCAGCATTTT. This codes for CASSLRGGGSNQPQHF. The chain combines TRBV5-6 with TRBJ1-5, with a weak D call TRBD1 (6 bases). This CDR3 is 16 amino acids long. Germline assignment: CDR1 SGHDT and CDR2 YYEEEE. V was trimmed by 1 base and J by 1 base, leaving 12 bases between them.

As regards this clone: Because it lacks the conserved phenylalanine or tryptophan at the end, this CDR3 is likely a read error. Because the CDR3's place on the DNA is in doubt, the DNA is left out and the CDR3 is given as listed by TCRdb. The chain employs TRBV11-3 and TRBJ2-7; the listed D gene, TRBD1, was not tested against the DNA. Germline CDR1 is SGHNT and CDR2 is YENEEA. The CDR3 comprises 13 residues, both ends counted. The CDR3 loop is CASSLDWGRRDKR.

This clone showed up just a few times. Relative to the germline gene, one junction end is altered; a read error may explain this. DNA of the CDR3: TGTGCCAGCAGCTCATGGGGTAGCGGGAGTCTTCTTTACGGGCAGTACTTC. Protein sequence: CASSSWGSGSLLYGQYF. The chain has TRBV7-9 and TRBJ2-7, with TRBD2 identical over 9 bases. The CDR3 extends over 17 amino acids. Per the germline V gene, CDR1 is SEHNR and CDR2 is FQNEAQ (reference sequence).

This chain joins TRBV6-6 and TRBJ2-2; D gene uncertain. CDR3 length: 15 amino acids. Germline V gene lookup returns CDR1 MNHNY and CDR2 SVGAGI (reference sequence). V was shortened by 6 bases and J by 0 bases, with 11 bases between the two germline ends. The CDR3: CASRAGATNTGELFF. In DNA form, the CDR3 reads TGTGCCAGCAGGGCCGGAGCCACGAACACCGGGGAGCTGTTTTTT.

The rearrangement uses TRBV2 and TRBJ1-5; a possible D gene is TRBD1 (6 bases). Deletions cut 6 bases from V and 12 bases from J, with 12 bases between. CDR3 length equals 11 residues. The V gene's germline CDR1 is SNHLY and CDR2 FYNNEI. This chain's CDR3 is CASSGQFVQHF. The CDR3 DNA is TGTGCCAGCAGCGGACAGTTTGTCCAGCATTTT.

This chain joins TRBV6-5 and TRBJ2-7, with D maybe TRBD2 (6 bases). The CDR3 covers 14 residues. V lost 6 bases, J lost 2 bases, and 14 bases lay in between. Germline V gene lookup returns CDR1 MNHEY and CDR2 SVGAGI. Here the CDR3 reads CASRRLERTYEQYF. The CDR3 coding sequence is TGTGCCAGCAGAAGACTAGAAAGGACCTACGAGCAGTACTTC.

The chain combines TRBV7-2 with TRBJ2-7, with TRBD2 matching 8 bases. Trimming cost V 5 bases and J 4 bases; bases outside gene matches: 10. The CDR3 runs to 15 residues. From germline, CDR1 is SGHTA and CDR2 FQGNSA. Here the CDR3 DNA reads TGTGCCAGCAGCCAAAACGCGGGGGGCGCTTACGAGCAGTACGTC. It translates to CASSQNAGGAYEQYV.

The rearrangement links TRBV6-1 to TRBJ1-6; D ambiguous. The CDR3 runs to 13 residues. CDR1 MNHNS and CDR2 SASEGT come from the germline V gene. V shed 6 bases and J shed 5 bases, with 8 bases lying between them. The CDR3 region is CASSYGDNSPLHF. As DNA, the CDR3 is TGTGCCAGCAGCTACGGGGATAATTCACCCCTCCACTTT.

The chain uses TRBV5-1 and TRBJ1-1, with no clear D. Germline-derived CDR1 and CDR2 are SGHRS and YFSETQ. Trimming took off 5 bases at V and 1 base at J, with 9 bases between the two ends. The CDR3 consists of 13 residues. Here the CDR3 reads CASSSTTNTEAFF. The DNA of the CDR3 is TGCGCCAGCAGTTCCACGACGAACACTGAAGCTTTCTTT.

The chain couples TRBV6-6 to TRBJ1-1, with a possible D match to TRBD1 (5 bases). The CDR3 totals 14 residues. Germline V gives CDR1 MNHNY, CDR2 SVGAGI (reference sequence). V lost 1 base to trimming and J lost 1 base, with 7 bases between them. The chain's CDR3 is CASSYLGGNTEAFF. DNA of the CDR3: TGTGCCAGCAGTTACTTGGGGGGGAACACTGAAGCTTTCTTT.

This chain uses TRBV19 with TRBJ2-6, with D uncertain. The CDR3 runs to 17 residues. V lost 7 bases to trimming and J lost 0 bases, with 16 bases between them. Germline CDR1 LNHDA, CDR2 SQIVND (reference sequence). The CDR3 is CASTTRRTDSGANVLTF. CDR3 DNA: TGTGCCAGTACAACCCGACGGACCGACTCTGGGGCCAACGTCCTGACTTTC.

This chain uses TRBV6-5 with TRBJ2-1, with D tentatively TRBD1 or TRBD2 (5 bases each). Germline V gene lookup returns CDR1 MNHEY and CDR2 SVGAGI. V was cut by 3 bases and J by 8 bases, with 20 bases left in between. The CDR3 has 16 amino acids. The DNA for the CDR3 is TGTGCCAGCAGTTATTGGAGGCCAACTCTGGGGCATGAGCAGTTCTTC. As protein: CASSYWRPTLGHEQFF.

This clone appeared a few times. The gene calls are TRBV27 and TRBJ2-7; 7 bases are a match to TRBD1. The CDR3 runs to 15 residues. Germline-derived CDR1 and CDR2 are MNHEY and SMNVEV (reference sequence). After removal of 4 bases from V and 4 bases from J, the junction contained 10 bases not matched to a gene. CDR3 in amino acids: CASSSHTGVRYEQYF. The DNA for the CDR3 is TGTGCCAGCAGTTCGCATACAGGGGTTAGATACGAGCAGTACTTC.

V usage is TRBV18 and J usage is TRBJ2-2; no reliable D call. This CDR3 comprises 11 residues. The germline gives CDR1 KGHSH, CDR2 LQKENI. V lost 3 bases and J lost 5, with 1 base in between. For the CDR3, the DNA is TGTGCCAGCTCACCTACCGGGGAGCTGTTTTTT. Amino acids: CASSPTGELFF. Looking up the rest from reference TRBV18 and TRBJ2-2 gives the full variable domain: NAGVMQNPRHLVRRRGQEARLRCSPMKGHSHVYWYRQLPEEGLKFMVYLQKENIIDESGMPKERFSAEFPKEGPSILRIQQVVRGDSAAYFCASSPTGELFFGEGSRLTVL.

V usage is TRBV19 and J usage is TRBJ2-6, with TRBD1 as a possible D gene (5 bases). The CDR3 spans 17 residues. V shed 4 bases and J shed 0 bases, with 13 bases lying between them. CDR1 LNHDA and CDR2 SQIVND come from the germline V gene (reference sequence). CDR3 in amino acids: CASSKLAGNSGANVLTF. CDR3 sequence (DNA): TGTGCCAGTAGTAAGTTGGCAGGGAACTCTGGGGCCAACGTCCTGACTTTC.

The V and J genes are TRBV4-2 and TRBJ1-2, with D possibly matching TRBD1 (5 bases). This CDR3 contains 15 residues. Germline CDR1 LGHNA, CDR2 YNFKEQ. Trimming removed 5 bases at V and 4 bases at J, with 17 bases between. CDR3 bases: TGTGCCAGCAGCGCCCCGGGCAGGGTCGCCTATGGCTACACCTTC. Encoded protein: CASSAPGRVAYGYTF.

V gene TRBV7-8 combines with J gene TRBJ1-5; TRBD1 matches 10 bases. Germline CDR1 SGHVS, CDR2 FQNEAQ. The CDR3 extends over 16 amino acids. Trimming removed 5 bases from V and 1 base from J; junction bases left unmatched: 5. The CDR3 region is CASSAGTGASNQPQHF. The CDR3 DNA is TGTGCCAGCAGCGCCGGGACAGGGGCGAGCAATCAGCCCCAGCATTTT. The full variable domain, with the rest looked up from reference TRBV7-8 and TRBJ1-5, is GAGVSQSPRYKVAKRGQDVALRCDPISGHVSLFWYQQALGQGPEFLTYFQNEAQLDKSGLPSDRFFAERPEGSVSTLKIQRTQQEDSAVYLCASSAGTGASNQPQHFGDGTRLSIL.

The V gene is TRBV5-8, the J gene TRBJ2-7; tentatively, D is TRBD2 (7 bases). Trimming took off 4 bases at V and 6 bases at J, with 14 bases between the two ends. This CDR3 has 13 amino acids. In germline, CDR1 is SGHTS, CDR2 YDEGEE. The CDR3 loop is CASSQGGGTEQYF. The CDR3 nucleotides read TGTGCCAGCAGCCAAGGGGGGGGGACCGAGCAGTACTTC.